Here is one T cell receptor beta chain with its context. Its antigen is currently not known. One base away there is no much larger clone; base qualities are not given. This sample is drawn from a study of identical twins (dated by TCRdb to 2016 to 2017). General notes on the study: TCR alpha and beta repertoires from monozygotic twins, unrelated adults of various ages and cord blood were deep-sequenced to test whether fetal clonotypes persist. To rule out contamination, the twin experiments were replicated at different times with different library preparation protocols. Broad study findings and their caveats: In monozygotic twins, out-of-frame TCR alpha sharing was systematically underestimated by recombination models, although the models agreed with sharing between unrelated individuals. Because the same donors could not be followed over many years, the conclusions depended on cross-sectional statistical analysis. Zero-insertion analyses could be partly confounded by invariant T cells such as MAIT and iNKT, although diverse VJ usage argued against such confounding for most clonotypes. The excess sharing between twins in beta out-of-frame sequences was weaker because fewer shared sequences reduced the signal-to-noise ratio. Fewer insertions were carried by abundant cord blood beta clonotypes; a weaker similar trend was observed in young adult naive repertoires, while no such trend was observed in memory repertoires. Compared with coincidental sharing between unrelated individuals, an excess of low generation-probability sequences was observed among out-of-frame TCR alpha sequences shared between twins.

Every donor was a healthy Caucasian. The researchers also sequenced three unrelated adults who were not twins: a male aged 18 to 29, a male aged 50 to 59, and a female aged 50 to 59. Using Miltenyi CD45RO+ enrichment and human naive T-cell isolation kits, memory (CD45RO+) and naive T cells were isolated from PBMC. The receptor library was made with 5' RACE. The sample was run on an Illumina HiSeq 2000. A universal primer binding site was introduced by template switching, and a unique molecular identifier was present in the final cDNA, enabling accurate counting of TCR cDNA molecules. Specific primers in the conserved constant-segment region were used to synthesize first-strand cDNA for the TCR alpha and beta chains. To control for contamination, every cDNA library was double barcoded, receiving both a SMART-Mk sample barcode and Illumina barcodes. TruSeq adapter sequences along with Illumina sample barcodes were introduced in two successive PCR steps. Sequencing of the TCR alpha and beta cDNA libraries was done on the Illumina HiSeq platform using custom primers. The source study handled its data this way. Unique molecular identifiers were extracted from raw reads with MiGEC, and CDR3 positions were determined with MiXCR. Recombination models were inferred per individual with the repgenHMM and IGoR tools using an EM algorithm. The analysis of shared clonotypes was done with the tcR package in R, with sharing normalized by the product of cloneset sizes. Out-of-frame nonproductive sequences were analyzed to study raw recombination free of thymic and clonal selection effects. TCRdb reprocessing: public reads trimmed at Q25 with fastp, clones called with MiXCR, in-frame beta chains kept. Here each entry gathers all rows of one CDR3 protein and keeps the most common genes and DNA. These V and J calls are TCRdb output, not the study's own analysis. For this sample the table gives 400,000 to 500,000 distinct CDR3 sequences, of which 15% to 20% were detected only once. Clones ranked in the top ten supply 10% to 15% of the sample.

The CDR3 runs 15 amino acids, cysteine and phenylalanine included. Only the CDR3 region is kept as DNA, spanning 45 bases read in frame from base 1. The V end loses 5 bases and the J end loses 0 bases, and a stretch of 15 bases separates them. CDR1 and CDR2 were assigned from the germline V gene as SGHRS and YFSETQ. The V gene is TRBV5-1 and the J gene is TRBJ2-7; a tentative D match to TRBD1 spans 6 bases. This clonotype was sampled from a man in his fifties or sixties in good health. The sample taken for sequencing was naive T cells sorted from blood. This specimen's cell subset or site label, interpreted: cells isolated with a human naive T-cell isolation kit. The DNA sequence is given as TGCGCCAGCAGGACAAGGGACATCAGCTCCTACGAGCAGTACTTC. This codes for CASRTRDISSYEQYF.